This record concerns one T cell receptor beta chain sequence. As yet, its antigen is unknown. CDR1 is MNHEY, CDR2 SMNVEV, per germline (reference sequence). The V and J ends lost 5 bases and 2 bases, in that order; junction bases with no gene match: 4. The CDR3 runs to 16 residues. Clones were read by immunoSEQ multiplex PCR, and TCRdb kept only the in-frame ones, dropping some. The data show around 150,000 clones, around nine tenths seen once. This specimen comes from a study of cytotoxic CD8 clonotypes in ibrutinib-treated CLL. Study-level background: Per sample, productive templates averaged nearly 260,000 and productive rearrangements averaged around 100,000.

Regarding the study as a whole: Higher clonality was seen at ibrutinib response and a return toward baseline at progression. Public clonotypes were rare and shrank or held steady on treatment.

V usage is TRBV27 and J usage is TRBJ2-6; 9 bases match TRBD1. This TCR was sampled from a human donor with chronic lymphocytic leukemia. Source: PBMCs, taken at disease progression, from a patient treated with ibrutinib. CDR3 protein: CASSKGQGAGANVLTF. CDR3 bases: TGTGCCAGCAGTAAGGGACAGGGTGCTGGGGCCAACGTCCTGACTTTC.